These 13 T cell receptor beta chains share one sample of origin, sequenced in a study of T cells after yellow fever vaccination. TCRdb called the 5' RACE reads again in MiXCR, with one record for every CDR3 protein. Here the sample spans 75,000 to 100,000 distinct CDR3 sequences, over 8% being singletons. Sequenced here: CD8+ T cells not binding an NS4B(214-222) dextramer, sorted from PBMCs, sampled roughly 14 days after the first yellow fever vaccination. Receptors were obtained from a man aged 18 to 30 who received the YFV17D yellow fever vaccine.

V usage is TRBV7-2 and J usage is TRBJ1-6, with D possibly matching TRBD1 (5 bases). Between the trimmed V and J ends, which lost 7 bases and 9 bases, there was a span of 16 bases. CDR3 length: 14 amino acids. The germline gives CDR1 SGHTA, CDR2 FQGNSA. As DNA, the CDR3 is TGTGCCAGCAACCGGACACTTGGGGGTTCACCCCTCCACTTT. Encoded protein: CASNRTLGGSPLHF.

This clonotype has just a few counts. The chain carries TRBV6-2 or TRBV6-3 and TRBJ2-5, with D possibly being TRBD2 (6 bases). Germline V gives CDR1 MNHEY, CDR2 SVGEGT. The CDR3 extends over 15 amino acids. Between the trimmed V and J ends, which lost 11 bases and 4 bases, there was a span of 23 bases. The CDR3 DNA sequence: TGTGCCGGAGGGCCCGGGCCAAGTAAGGGAGAGACCCAGTACTTC. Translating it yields CAGGPGPSKGETQYF.

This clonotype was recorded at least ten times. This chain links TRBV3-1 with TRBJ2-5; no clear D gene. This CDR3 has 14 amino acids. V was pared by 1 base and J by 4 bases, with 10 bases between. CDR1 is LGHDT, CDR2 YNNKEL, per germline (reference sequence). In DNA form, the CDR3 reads TGTGCCAGCAGCCAAGCTGGGCAGCCAGAGACCCAGTACTTC. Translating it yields CASSQAGQPETQYF.

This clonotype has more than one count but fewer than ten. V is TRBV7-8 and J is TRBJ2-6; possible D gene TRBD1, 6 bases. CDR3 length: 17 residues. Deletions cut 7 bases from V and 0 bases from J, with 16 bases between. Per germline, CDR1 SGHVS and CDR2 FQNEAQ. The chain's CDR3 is CASNPGVILSGANVLTF. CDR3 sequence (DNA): TGTGCCAGCAACCCAGGGGTTATACTCTCTGGGGCCAACGTCCTGACTTTC. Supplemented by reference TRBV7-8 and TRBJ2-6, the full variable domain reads GAGVSQSPRYKVAKRGQDVALRCDPISGHVSLFWYQQALGQGPEFLTYFQNEAQLDKSGLPSDRFFAERPEGSVSTLKIQRTQQEDSAVYLCASNPGVILSGANVLTFGAGSRLTVL.

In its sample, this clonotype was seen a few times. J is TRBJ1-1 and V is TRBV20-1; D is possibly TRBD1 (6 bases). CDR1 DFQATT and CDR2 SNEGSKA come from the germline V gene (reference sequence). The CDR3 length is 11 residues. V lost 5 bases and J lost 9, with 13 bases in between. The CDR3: CSALRTVQAFF. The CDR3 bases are TGCAGTGCTTTAAGGACAGTGCAAGCTTTCTTT.

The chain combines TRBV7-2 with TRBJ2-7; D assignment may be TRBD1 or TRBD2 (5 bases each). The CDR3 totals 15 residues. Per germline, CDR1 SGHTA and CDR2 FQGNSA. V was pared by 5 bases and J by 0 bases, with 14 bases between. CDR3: CASSGGRQSSYEQYF. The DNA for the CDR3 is TGTGCCAGCAGCGGGGGAAGACAGAGCTCCTACGAGCAGTACTTC.

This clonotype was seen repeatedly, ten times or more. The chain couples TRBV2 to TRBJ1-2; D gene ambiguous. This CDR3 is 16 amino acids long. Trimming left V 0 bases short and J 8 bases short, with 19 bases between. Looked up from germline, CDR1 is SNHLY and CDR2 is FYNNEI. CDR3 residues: CASSEALSWREWGYTF. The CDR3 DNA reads TGTGCCAGCAGTGAAGCGCTTTCTTGGAGGGAGTGGGGCTACACCTTC.

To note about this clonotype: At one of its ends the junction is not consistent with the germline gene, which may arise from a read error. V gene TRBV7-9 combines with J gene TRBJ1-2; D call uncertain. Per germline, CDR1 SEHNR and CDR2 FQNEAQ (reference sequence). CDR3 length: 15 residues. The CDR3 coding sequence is TGTGCCAGCAGTTTAGGCCCGGTACCTAACTATGGCTACACCTTC. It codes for CASSLGPVPNYGYTF.

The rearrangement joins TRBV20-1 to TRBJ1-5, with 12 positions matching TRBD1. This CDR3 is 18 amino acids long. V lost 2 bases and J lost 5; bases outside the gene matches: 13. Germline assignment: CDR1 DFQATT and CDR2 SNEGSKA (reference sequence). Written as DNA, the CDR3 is TGCAGTGCTAGAAGTGGGACAGGGGGCCCTCGGAGGGATCAGCCCCAGCATTTT. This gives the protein CSARSGTGGPRRDQPQHF.

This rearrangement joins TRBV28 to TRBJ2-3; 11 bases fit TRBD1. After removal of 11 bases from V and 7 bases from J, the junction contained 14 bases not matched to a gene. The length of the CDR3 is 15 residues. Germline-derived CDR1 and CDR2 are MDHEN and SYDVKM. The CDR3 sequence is CAGGHQDRGLNTQYF. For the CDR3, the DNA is TGTGCCGGGGGCCACCAGGACAGGGGGCTTAATACGCAGTATTTT.

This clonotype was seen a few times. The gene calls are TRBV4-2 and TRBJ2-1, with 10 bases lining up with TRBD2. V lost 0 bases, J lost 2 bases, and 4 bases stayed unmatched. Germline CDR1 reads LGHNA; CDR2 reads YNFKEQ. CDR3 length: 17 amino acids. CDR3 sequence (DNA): TGTGCCAGCAGCCAAGATGACACTAGCGGGGCCTACAATGAGCAGTTCTTC. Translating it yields CASSQDDTSGAYNEQFF.

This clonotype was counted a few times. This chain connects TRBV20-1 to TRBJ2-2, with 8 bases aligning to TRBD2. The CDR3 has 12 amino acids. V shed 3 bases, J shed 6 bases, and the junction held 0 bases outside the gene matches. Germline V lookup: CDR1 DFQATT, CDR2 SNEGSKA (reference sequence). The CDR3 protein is CSARTSAGELFF. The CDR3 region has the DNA TGCAGTGCTAGGACTAGCGCCGGGGAGCTGTTTTTT.

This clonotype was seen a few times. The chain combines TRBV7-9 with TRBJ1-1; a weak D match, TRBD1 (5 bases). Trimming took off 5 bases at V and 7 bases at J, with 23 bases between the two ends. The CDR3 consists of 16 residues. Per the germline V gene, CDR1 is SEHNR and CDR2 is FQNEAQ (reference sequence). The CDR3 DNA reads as TGTGCCAGCAGCCCACCCTTGGGGGGAGCCGGTATTGAAGCTTTCTTT. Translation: CASSPPLGGAGIEAFF.